The clone carrying this TCR beta chain was detected a few times. The antigen is not known. This sample is drawn from a study of cytomegalovirus exposure and HLA in healthy donors. Study results and caveats: Cytomegalovirus status, reportedly, was diagnosed with high specificity and sensitivity by the classifier.

The study ran its PCR with 60 Vbeta and 13 Jbeta primers. Source study methods: The authors later counted around 80 million unique TCR beta chains, some 12 million of them shared. Libraries were prepared by immunoSEQ multiplex PCR; TCRdb keeps only in-frame clonotypes and omits some of them. The V and J calls and clone size are taken from that table; D and trimming were inferred from the DNA. The sample shows about 130,000 clones, roughly a tenth of them seen only once. The V gene end was trimmed by 1 base and the J gene end by 12 bases; junction bases not matched to a gene: 7. This CDR3 region has 13 residues. Germline CDR1 is SGHVS and CDR2 is FNYEAQ.

The origin of this receptor is a woman in her late teens or twenties in good health and CMV-seropositive. The sample was PBMCs. This chain connects TRBV7-6 to TRBJ2-7; 9 nucleotides agree with TRBD2. DNA of the CDR3: TGTGCCAGCAGCTTAGATCTAGCGGGACCGCTGTACTTC. It yields the protein CASSLDLAGPLYF.